These T cell receptor beta chains were read from a single sample in a study of cytomegalovirus exposure and HLA in healthy donors. TCRdb's copy holds only in-frame clones and misses some; the assay was immunoSEQ multiplex PCR. This table has about 150,000 clones, roughly 81% appearing once. The sequencing sample was made of PBMCs. These receptors were taken from a woman between 18 and 29 years old in good health and CMV-seronegative. Each CDR3 is given with its conserved first and last residue. A D gene is named only where the DNA matches it firmly. Only some rows state a clone size, as once, few, many or a class for expanded clones.

- - TRBJ1-2 TRBV14 TGTGCCAGCAGCCAAGGGACAGCTATACGCTATGGCTACACCTTC CASSQGTAIRYGYTF
- once TRBJ2-7 TRBV5-1 TGCGCCAGCAGCCCCAGGGGGGACTCCTACGAGCAGTACTTC CASSPRGDSYEQYF
TRBD2 once TRBJ2-7 TRBV7-6 TGTGCCAGCAGCTTGGATAGCGGGTCCTACGAGCAGTACTTC CASSLDSGSYEQYF
- - TRBJ2-2 TRBV9 TGTGCCAGCAGCGTAGAAGCGGGTCGGCTGTTTTTT CASSVEAGRLFF
TRBD1 few TRBJ1-4 TRBV5-1 TGCGCCAGCACCTCGATGGGGCAGGGGGCAACTAATGAAAAACTGTTTTTT CASTSMGQGATNEKLFF
- - TRBJ1-4 TRBV2 TGTGCCAGCATCGCCGCAGTCCCTTTAGAAAAACTGTTTTTT CASIAAVPLEKLFF
TRBD2 - TRBJ2-1 TRBV11-3 TGTGCCAGCAGCTCAAGGACTAGCGGGAGAAATGAGCAGTTCTTC CASSSRTSGRNEQFF
- - TRBJ1-6 TRBV28 TGTGCCAGCAGTTGGGGGGGGAGTTCACCCCTCCACTTT CASSWGGSSPLHF
- - TRBJ2-5 TRBV7-2 TGTGCCAGCAGCTTAGCCCCACTGGAAGAGACCCAGTACTTC CASSLAPLEETQYF
- - TRBJ2-1 TRBV7-9 TGTGCCAGCAGCTTAGGCGAGAAGAGTGTTTTGAATGAGCAGTTCTTC CASSLGEKSVLNEQFF
TRBD2 - TRBJ2-1 TRBV5-1 TGCGCCAGCAGCTCGGGACTAGCGGGAGGCCTTCGGGGCGATGAGCAGTTCTTC CASSSGLAGGLRGDEQFF
- - TRBJ2-3 TRBV7-9 TGTGCCAGCAGCTATCTCACAGATACGCAGTATTTT CASSYLTDTQYF
- - TRBJ2-7 TRBV5-5 TGTGCCAGCAGCTTATTCCTGTCGGTAGCCCCCTCCTACGAGCAGTACTTC CASSLFLSVAPSYEQYF
- - TRBJ2-7 TRBV5-4 TGTGCCAGCAGCTTTCCATCCTCCTACGAGCAGTACTTC CASSFPSSYEQYF
- - TRBJ2-7 TRBV15 TGTGCCACCAGCAAGGGACACTACGAGCAGTACTTC CATSKGHYEQYF
TRBD1 - TRBJ2-2 TRBV7-2 TGTGCCAGCAGCAGGGACAGTGCTGGGACCGGGGAGCTGTTTTTT CASSRDSAGTGELFF
TRBD1 - TRBJ1-4 TRBV5-1 TGCGCCAGCAGCTGGAGACAGGGACTTGGAGCTAATGAAAAACTGTTTTTT CASSWRQGLGANEKLFF
- few TRBJ2-7 TRBV7-9 TGTGCCAGCAGACCCGGGGGTACGTCCTACGAGCAGTACTTC CASRPGGTSYEQYF
- - TRBJ1-2 TRBV28 TGTGCCAGCAGTCCCCAGGGTCTTAACTATGGCTACACCTTC CASSPQGLNYGYTF
- - TRBJ1-2 TRBV7-2 TGTGCCAGCAGCTTAGGGGCGGGGGGCTACACCTTC CASSLGAGGYTF
- - TRBJ2-7 TRBV5-4 TGTGCCAGCAGCACCTACTCCTCCTACGAGCAGTACTTC CASSTYSSYEQYF
- - TRBJ1-4 TRBV5-1 TGCGCCAGCAGCTTGGGGCAGGGTGATGAAAAACTGTTTTTT CASSLGQGDEKLFF
TRBD1 - TRBJ2-7 TRBV5-1 TGCGCCAGCAGCTTCCGGACAGGAAATGGCGAGCAGTACTTC CASSFRTGNGEQYF
- - TRBJ1-1 TRBV28 TGTGCCAGCAGTTTTGCGGGGAGGAAACAAGTCTTGGAAGCTTTCTTT CASSFAGRKQVLEAFF